The 6 T cell receptor beta chains listed next were all sequenced from one sample in a study of regulatory T cells in long-lasting Graves disease. Documented time point: persistent/refractory GD, antithyroid drugs over 5 years with positive TRAb. Following extraction of RNA from PBMCs, that RNA was used to make the TCR library. Combining iRepertoire HTBI primers with Arm-PCR of CDR3 regions, the authors built TCR beta libraries. TCRdb ran MiXCR on the multiplex PCR reads and lists one entry per CDR3 protein. The table has fewer than 550,000 distinct CDR3 sequences, around a fifth seen once; the top ten hold roughly 7.1%. This specimen consisted of peripheral blood mononuclear cells (PBMCs), obtained when the disease was refractory, from a patient treated with antithyroid drugs. The source is a female donor with Graves disease.

The V call is TRBV29-1, the J call TRBJ1-2, with D perhaps matching TRBD1 (5 bases). CDR3 length equals 12 residues. Germline V gene data show CDR1 as SQVTM and CDR2 as ANQGSEA. V was pared by 4 bases and J by 8 bases, with 14 bases between. Here the CDR3 reads CSVAVWEGGYTF. DNA of the CDR3: TGCAGCGTTGCTGTCTGGGAGGGGGGCTACACCTTC.

This clonotype showed up many times. The chain is built from TRBV7-2 and TRBJ2-7, with D possibly matching TRBD1 (6 bases). CDR1 SGHTA and CDR2 FQGNSA come from the germline V gene. The V gene lost 0 bases and the J gene lost 5 bases, with 14 bases spanning the gap. The CDR3 loop spans 15 amino acids. CDR3 residues: CASSLAGTLTNEQYF. The CDR3 DNA sequence: TGTGCCAGCAGCTTAGCTGGGACACTGACGAACGAGCAGTACTTC.

In this sample, this clonotype turned up a few times. This chain joins TRBV19 and TRBJ2-2, with D perhaps matching TRBD2 (6 bases). The CDR3 length is 15 residues. Germline values: CDR1 LNHDA, CDR2 SQIVND (reference sequence). Trimming cost V 2 bases and J 5 bases, with 12 bases left between them. The CDR3 bases are TGTGCCAGTAGTATATGGCGGGGAGAGACCGGGGAGCTGTTTTTT. Translated, it gives CASSIWRGETGELFF.

Many counts were recorded for this clonotype. The chain has TRBV28 and TRBJ1-1, with D uncertain. The CDR3 is 15 amino acids. Germline V gene data show CDR1 as MDHEN and CDR2 as SYDVKM. V shed 6 bases and J shed 4 bases, with 18 bases lying between them. CDR3 sequence reads: CASSLGPDGVTEAFF. The CDR3 nucleotides are TGTGCCAGCAGCCTCGGGCCGGATGGGGTCACTGAAGCTTTCTTT.

This clonotype was seen repeatedly, ten times or more. V and J are TRBV2 and TRBJ1-5, with D hard to call. The germline gives CDR1 SNHLY, CDR2 FYNNEI. V was cut by 2 bases and J by 3 bases, with 14 bases left in between. The CDR3 contains 16 residues. The CDR3, as DNA: TGTGCCAGCAGTGAACAAGGGAGGGTTAACAATCAGCCCCAGCATTTT. Encoded protein: CASSEQGRVNNQPQHF. The entire variable domain, with the rest obtained from reference TRBV2 and TRBJ1-5, is as follows: EPEVTQTPSHQVTQMGQEVILRCVPISNHLYFYWYRQILGQKVEFLVSFYNNEISEKSEIFDDQFSVERPDGSNFTLKIRSTKLEDSAMYFCASSEQGRVNNQPQHFGDGTRLSIL.

V and J are TRBV4-3 and TRBJ1-4; a possible D gene is TRBD1 (5 bases). V gave up 0 bases and J gave up 5 bases, with 10 bases separating them. Germline CDR1 LGHNA, CDR2 YSLEER. The CDR3 is 15 amino acids. The CDR3 nucleotides read TGCGCCAGCAGCCAAGATGGGACCGTAAATGAAAAACTGTTTTTT. It specifies CASSQDGTVNEKLFF.